Reported below is one T cell receptor (beta chain). What it binds is not known. This CDR3 is 15 amino acids long. Losses at the gene ends were 5 bases for V and 4 bases for J; bases not matched to a gene: 9. Germline lookup yields CDR1 ENHRY and CDR2 SYGVKD. These data originate in a study of Tregs in tolerant kidney transplant recipients. Study conclusions and caveats: Tregs expanded with activated donor B cells seemed most donor-specific. Tolerant patients' donor-specific Tregs expanded beyond overall Tregs, suggesting antigen-driven growth. Validation in larger populations is needed because few patients were studied.

Related graft donors supplied nonmyeloablative bone marrow transplants, and mixed chimerism was transient. Sequenced by immunoSEQ multiplex PCR; TCRdb stores in-frame clones only, minus some. In the table there are tens of thousands of clones, approximately 94% of which are singletons. The gene calls are TRBV10-3 and TRBJ2-5; 8 bases are shared with TRBD1. The sequence came from a human patient who received a combined kidney and bone marrow transplant. Certain T cells may be donor cells from the graft. The sequences come from CD4+ T cells from blood (PBMCs), collected 12 months after the transplant. The DNA for the CDR3 is TGTGCCATCAGTTCTGACAGGGGCGGGCGAGAGACCCAGTACTTC. Its protein product is CAISSDRGGRETQYF.